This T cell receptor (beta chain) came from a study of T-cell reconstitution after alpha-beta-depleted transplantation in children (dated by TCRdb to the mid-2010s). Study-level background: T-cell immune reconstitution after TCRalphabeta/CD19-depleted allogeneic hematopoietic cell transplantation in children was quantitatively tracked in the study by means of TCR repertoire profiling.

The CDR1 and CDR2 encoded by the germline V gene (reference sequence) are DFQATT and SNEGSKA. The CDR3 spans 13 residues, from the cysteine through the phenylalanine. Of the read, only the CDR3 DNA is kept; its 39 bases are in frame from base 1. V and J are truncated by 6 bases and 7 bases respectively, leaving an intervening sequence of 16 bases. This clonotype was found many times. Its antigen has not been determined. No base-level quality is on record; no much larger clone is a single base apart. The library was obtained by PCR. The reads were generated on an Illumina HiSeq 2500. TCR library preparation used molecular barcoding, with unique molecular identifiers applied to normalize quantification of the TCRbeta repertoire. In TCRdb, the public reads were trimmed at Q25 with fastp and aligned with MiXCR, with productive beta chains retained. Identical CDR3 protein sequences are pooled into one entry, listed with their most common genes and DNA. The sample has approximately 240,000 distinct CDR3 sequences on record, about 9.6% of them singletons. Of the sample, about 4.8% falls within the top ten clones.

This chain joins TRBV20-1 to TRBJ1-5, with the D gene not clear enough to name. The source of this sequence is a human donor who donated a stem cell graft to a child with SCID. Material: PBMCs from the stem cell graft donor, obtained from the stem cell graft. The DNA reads TGCAGTGCCCAGACGGGGTATGGACAGCCCCAGCATTTT. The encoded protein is CSAQTGYGQPQHF.